Listed below are T cell receptor beta chains from one sample, sequenced in a study of T-cell memory formation after mild COVID-19. In TCRdb, the 5' RACE reads were re-called with MiXCR into one record per CDR3 protein. Among 200,000 to 250,000 distinct CDR3 sequences listed, 16% were seen once. Source material: PBMCs or a T cell subset sorted from them (not recorded which). The receptors were sampled from a man between 18 and 35 years old who had mild COVID-19 (a few samples of this study predate the infection). Cell type and time point are not known. The CDR3 runs from the conserved cysteine through the conserved F or W. Each record gives: V gene, J gene, CDR3 length, clone size, D gene, CDR3 protein, CDR3 DNA. A D gene is named only where the DNA matches it firmly. Only some rows state a clone size, as once, few, many or a class for expanded clones.

v_gene: TRBV19; j_gene: TRBJ2-5; len: 13; abundance: .; d_gene: .; CDR3aa: CASSRGAWETQYF; CDR3nt: TGTGCCAGTAGTCGGGGGGCCTGGGAGACCCAGTACTTC
v_gene: TRBV29-1; j_gene: TRBJ1-2; len: 13; abundance: .; d_gene: .; CDR3aa: CSVGEGINYGYTF; CDR3nt: TGCAGCGTCGGGGAGGGAATTAACTATGGCTACACCTTC
v_gene: TRBV7-6; j_gene: TRBJ1-1; len: 14; abundance: .; d_gene: .; CDR3aa: CASSLNVQNTEAFF; CDR3nt: TGTGCCAGCAGCTTAAACGTACAGAACACTGAAGCTTTCTTT
v_gene: TRBV4-2; j_gene: TRBJ2-3; len: 18; abundance: .; d_gene: TRBD2; CDR3aa: CASSQDPSVGGASDTQYF; CDR3nt: TGTGCCAGCAGCCAAGATCCCTCCGTCGGGGGGGCCTCAGATACGCAGTATTTT
v_gene: TRBV5-1; j_gene: TRBJ1-3; len: 15; abundance: few; d_gene: TRBD1; CDR3aa: CASSLVGQIGNTIYF; CDR3nt: TGCGCCAGCAGCTTGGTGGGACAGATCGGAAACACCATATATTTT
v_gene: TRBV7-2; j_gene: TRBJ1-2; len: 14; abundance: .; d_gene: .; CDR3aa: CASSLGSGVGGYTF; CDR3nt: TGTGCCAGCAGCTTAGGGTCGGGTGTTGGTGGCTACACCTTC
v_gene: TRBV7-2; j_gene: TRBJ2-2; len: 13; abundance: .; d_gene: .; CDR3aa: CASSQGTVQELFF; CDR3nt: TGTGCCAGCAGCCAGGGGACGGTTCAGGAGCTGTTTTTT
v_gene: TRBV5-1; j_gene: TRBJ1-1; len: 14; abundance: few; d_gene: .; CDR3aa: CASSLSGAPTEAFF; CDR3nt: TGCGCCAGCAGCTTGTCCGGAGCCCCCACTGAAGCTTTCTTT
v_gene: TRBV24-1; j_gene: TRBJ2-1; len: 14; abundance: .; d_gene: .; CDR3aa: CATSDRTGHNEQFF; CDR3nt: TGTGCCACCAGTGATCGGACTGGTCACAATGAGCAGTTCTTC
v_gene: TRBV18; j_gene: TRBJ1-2; len: 16; abundance: .; d_gene: TRBD1; CDR3aa: CASSPRTGVSNYGYTF; CDR3nt: TGTGCCAGCTCACCACGGACAGGAGTCTCTAACTATGGCTACACCTTC
v_gene: TRBV7-3; j_gene: TRBJ2-6; len: 16; abundance: once; d_gene: .; CDR3aa: CASSLIWSSGANVLTF; CDR3nt: TGTGCCAGCAGCTTAATATGGAGCTCTGGGGCCAACGTCCTGACTTTC
v_gene: TRBV5-6; j_gene: TRBJ1-2; len: 14; abundance: few; d_gene: TRBD1; CDR3aa: CASSLASGGDGYTF; CDR3nt: TGTGCCAGCAGCCTAGCGTCAGGGGGCGACGGCTACACCTTC
v_gene: TRBV6-2/TRBV6-3; j_gene: TRBJ1-5; len: 16; abundance: .; d_gene: .; CDR3aa: CASSRSYRASNQPQHF; CDR3nt: TGTGCCAGCAGTCGCAGCTACAGGGCTAGCAATCAGCCCCAGCATTTT
v_gene: TRBV6-5; j_gene: TRBJ2-7; len: 15; abundance: .; d_gene: .; CDR3aa: CASSYGQPYSYEQYF; CDR3nt: TGTGCCAGCAGTTACGGGCAGCCCTACTCCTACGAGCAGTACTTC
v_gene: TRBV7-2; j_gene: TRBJ2-2; len: 15; abundance: .; d_gene: .; CDR3aa: CASSLVRFDTGELFF; CDR3nt: TGTGCCAGCAGCTTAGTTAGGTTTGACACCGGGGAGCTGTTTTTT
v_gene: TRBV29-1; j_gene: TRBJ1-1; len: 14; abundance: many; d_gene: .; CDR3aa: CSVQKTVPNTEAFF; CDR3nt: TGCAGCGTCCAAAAGACAGTCCCGAACACTGAAGCTTTCTTT
v_gene: TRBV5-1; j_gene: TRBJ2-3; len: 15; abundance: few; d_gene: .; CDR3aa: CASSLDPQSTDTQYF; CDR3nt: TGCGCCAGCAGCTTGGACCCACAAAGCACAGATACGCAGTATTTT
v_gene: TRBV6-2/TRBV6-3; j_gene: TRBJ2-1; len: 12; abundance: few; d_gene: .; CDR3aa: CASRQASREQFF; CDR3nt: TGTGCCAGCCGTCAGGCTAGCAGGGAGCAGTTCTTC
v_gene: TRBV5-5; j_gene: TRBJ2-3; len: 15; abundance: .; d_gene: .; CDR3aa: CASSPLSVSTDTQYF; CDR3nt: TGTGCCAGCAGCCCCCTCAGCGTGAGCACAGATACGCAGTATTTT
v_gene: TRBV20-1; j_gene: TRBJ1-4; len: 15; abundance: .; d_gene: TRBD1; CDR3aa: CSATHGGQGGWELFF; CDR3nt: TGCAGTGCTACTCATGGGGGTCAGGGGGGATGGGAACTGTTTTTT
v_gene: TRBV7-2; j_gene: TRBJ1-4; len: 14; abundance: many; d_gene: TRBD1; CDR3aa: CASSFWQGDEKLFF; CDR3nt: TGTGCCAGCAGCTTTTGGCAGGGGGACGAAAAACTGTTTTTT
v_gene: TRBV12-3/TRBV12-4; j_gene: TRBJ2-2; len: 17; abundance: .; d_gene: TRBD2; CDR3aa: CASSPRQLAYHTGELFF; CDR3nt: TGTGCCAGCAGTCCCCGCCAACTAGCGTATCACACCGGGGAGCTGTTTTTT
v_gene: TRBV5-1; j_gene: TRBJ2-3; len: 15; abundance: .; d_gene: .; CDR3aa: CASSLGDRRTDTQYF; CDR3nt: TGCGCCAGCAGCTTGGGAGACAGACGCACAGATACGCAGTATTTT
v_gene: TRBV7-9; j_gene: TRBJ1-4; len: 14; abundance: once; d_gene: .; CDR3aa: CASSLGSTREKLFF; CDR3nt: TGTGCCAGCAGCTTAGGTTCCACAAGGGAAAAACTGTTTTTT
v_gene: TRBV24-1; j_gene: TRBJ2-2; len: 15; abundance: .; d_gene: .; CDR3aa: CATSAGWPLAGELFF; CDR3nt: TGTGCCACCAGTGCAGGGTGGCCCTTGGCCGGGGAGCTGTTTTTT
v_gene: TRBV7-2; j_gene: TRBJ2-1; len: 16; abundance: .; d_gene: TRBD2; CDR3aa: CASSLVGLDISNEQFF; CDR3nt: TGTGCCAGCAGCTTAGTGGGACTAGATATCTCCAATGAGCAGTTCTTC
v_gene: TRBV6-5; j_gene: TRBJ2-4; len: 13; abundance: .; d_gene: .; CDR3aa: CASSYTQGNPQYF; CDR3nt: TGTGCCAGCAGCTACACACAGGGAAACCCTCAGTACTTC
v_gene: TRBV12-3/TRBV12-4; j_gene: TRBJ2-7; len: 11; abundance: .; d_gene: .; CDR3aa: CASSLTLEQYF; CDR3nt: TGTGCCAGCAGTTTAACGTTAGAGCAGTACTTC
v_gene: TRBV29-1; j_gene: TRBJ2-2; len: 16; abundance: .; d_gene: TRBD1; CDR3aa: CSAGPPGGTNTGELFF; CDR3nt: TGCAGCGCTGGTCCACCAGGGGGCACTAACACCGGGGAGCTGTTTTTT
v_gene: TRBV7-9; j_gene: TRBJ2-7; len: 15; abundance: few; d_gene: .; CDR3aa: CASSLYRDQVHEQYF; CDR3nt: TGTGCCAGCAGCTTGTACAGGGATCAGGTCCACGAGCAGTACTTC
v_gene: TRBV9; j_gene: TRBJ2-2; len: 12; abundance: many; d_gene: .; CDR3aa: CASSVDSGELFF; CDR3nt: TGTGCCAGCAGCGTAGATTCCGGGGAGCTGTTTTTT
v_gene: TRBV6-6; j_gene: TRBJ1-5; len: 17; abundance: .; d_gene: .; CDR3aa: CASSSRGVANSNQPQHF; CDR3nt: TGTGCCAGCAGTTCCCGGGGGGTTGCGAATAGCAATCAGCCCCAGCATTTT
v_gene: TRBV20-1; j_gene: TRBJ2-3; len: 11; abundance: few; d_gene: TRBD2; CDR3aa: CSGGGLDTQYF; CDR3nt: TGCAGTGGCGGGGGGTTAGATACGCAGTATTTT
v_gene: TRBV7-9; j_gene: TRBJ1-1; len: 14; abundance: .; d_gene: TRBD1; CDR3aa: CASRRRQGHTEAFF; CDR3nt: TGTGCCAGCAGACGTCGACAGGGTCACACTGAAGCTTTCTTT
v_gene: TRBV20-1; j_gene: TRBJ1-6; len: 13; abundance: .; d_gene: .; CDR3aa: CSARAGPDSPLHF; CDR3nt: TGCAGTGCTAGGGCGGGGCCAGATTCACCCCTCCACTTT
v_gene: TRBV6-5; j_gene: TRBJ2-1; len: 15; abundance: many; d_gene: TRBD1; CDR3aa: CASSYSTGVGNEQFF; CDR3nt: TGTGCCAGCAGTTACTCGACAGGGGTGGGCAATGAGCAGTTCTTC
v_gene: TRBV5-5; j_gene: TRBJ2-7; len: 15; abundance: many; d_gene: .; CDR3aa: CASSRGTVKSYEQYF; CDR3nt: TGTGCCAGCAGCCGCGGGACAGTTAAGTCGTACGAGCAGTACTTC
v_gene: TRBV7-2; j_gene: TRBJ1-2; len: 14; abundance: .; d_gene: .; CDR3aa: CASSLAFQGYGYTF; CDR3nt: TGTGCCAGCAGCTTAGCGTTCCAGGGCTATGGCTACACCTTC
v_gene: TRBV28; j_gene: TRBJ2-3; len: 13; abundance: .; d_gene: .; CDR3aa: CASGSGSLDTQYF; CDR3nt: TGTGCCAGCGGGTCAGGTAGTTTGGATACGCAGTATTTT
v_gene: TRBV6-2/TRBV6-3; j_gene: TRBJ1-2; len: 16; abundance: once; d_gene: .; CDR3aa: CASSYPAASANYGYTF; CDR3nt: TGTGCCAGCAGTTACCCCGCAGCGAGTGCTAACTATGGCTACACCTTC
v_gene: TRBV12-3/TRBV12-4; j_gene: TRBJ2-1; len: 16; abundance: few; d_gene: TRBD2; CDR3aa: CASSLASGGGNNEQFF; CDR3nt: TGTGCCAGCAGTTTGGCTAGCGGGGGGGGTAACAATGAGCAGTTCTTC
v_gene: TRBV30; j_gene: TRBJ2-5; len: 16; abundance: few; d_gene: TRBD1; CDR3aa: CAWSASGTGLGETQYF; CDR3nt: TGTGCCTGGAGTGCATCCGGGACAGGGCTCGGAGAGACCCAGTACTTC
v_gene: TRBV6-5; j_gene: TRBJ1-5; len: 12; abundance: many; d_gene: .; CDR3aa: CASSHPDQPQHF; CDR3nt: TGTGCCAGCAGCCACCCAGATCAGCCCCAGCATTTT
v_gene: TRBV20-1; j_gene: TRBJ1-2; len: 12; abundance: few; d_gene: .; CDR3aa: CSAQGPLYGYTF; CDR3nt: TGCAGTGCCCAGGGGCCCCTATATGGCTACACCTTC
v_gene: TRBV20-1; j_gene: TRBJ1-2; len: 12; abundance: few; d_gene: .; CDR3aa: CSARDLGVGYTF; CDR3nt: TGCAGTGCTAGAGATCTAGGAGTTGGCTACACCTTC
v_gene: TRBV7-2; j_gene: TRBJ2-3; len: 16; abundance: few; d_gene: TRBD2; CDR3aa: CASSFGFGGFTDTQYF; CDR3nt: TGTGCCAGCAGCTTTGGTTTCGGGGGGTTCACAGATACGCAGTATTTT
v_gene: TRBV5-6; j_gene: TRBJ2-3; len: 19; abundance: .; d_gene: TRBD2; CDR3aa: CASSWGAGANLISTDTQYF; CDR3nt: TGTGCCAGCAGCTGGGGAGCGGGGGCGAATCTGATTAGCACAGATACGCAGTATTTT
v_gene: TRBV12-3/TRBV12-4; j_gene: TRBJ1-2; len: 15; abundance: .; d_gene: .; CDR3aa: CASSLYQLTADGYTF; CDR3nt: TGTGCCAGCAGTTTATACCAGCTGACCGCGGATGGCTACACCTTC
v_gene: TRBV12-3/TRBV12-4; j_gene: TRBJ1-1; len: 13; abundance: few; d_gene: .; CDR3aa: CASSLTRQEEAFF; CDR3nt: TGTGCCAGCAGTCTTACTCGACAGGAAGAAGCTTTCTTT
v_gene: TRBV20-1; j_gene: TRBJ2-1; len: 14; abundance: .; d_gene: TRBD2; CDR3aa: CSAFFGGETLEQFF; CDR3nt: TGCAGTGCTTTCTTCGGGGGGGAGACTCTTGAGCAGTTCTTC
v_gene: TRBV20-1; j_gene: TRBJ1-5; len: 16; abundance: few; d_gene: .; CDR3aa: CSASLSDSRSNQPQHF; CDR3nt: TGCAGTGCTAGCCTCTCGGACAGCAGGAGCAATCAGCCCCAGCATTTT
v_gene: TRBV5-1; j_gene: TRBJ2-3; len: 14; abundance: once; d_gene: TRBD2; CDR3aa: CASSASGQGDTQYF; CDR3nt: TGCGCCAGCAGCGCTAGCGGGCAGGGAGATACGCAGTATTTT
v_gene: TRBV12-3/TRBV12-4; j_gene: TRBJ2-1; len: 13; abundance: few; d_gene: .; CDR3aa: CASSFAQVNEQFF; CDR3nt: TGTGCCAGCAGTTTTGCACAGGTAAATGAGCAGTTCTTC